The present T cell receptor (beta chain) was sequenced within a study of CD8 T cells in ankylosing spondylitis. Broader study findings: One TCR beta motif, made up of under ten highly homologous variants, appeared characteristic of ankylosing spondylitis blood. Earlier work had already found some motif variants in reactive arthritis synovial fluid and blood. The clones that were linked to disease were reported to be significantly enriched in matched synovial fluid samples from ankylosing spondylitis patients.

By quantitative 5'-RACE with molecular barcodes, the TCR beta libraries were made. TCRdb independently ran MiXCR on the 5' RACE reads; one entry per CDR3 protein. The data contain 250,000 or so distinct CDR3 sequences, roughly a quarter of them singletons. Remarks on this clonotype: What it binds is unknown.

The V gene lost 3 bases and the J gene lost 7 bases, with 16 bases spanning the gap. This CDR3 is built from 15 residues. In germline, CDR1 is SGHTA, CDR2 FQGNSA. Specimen: blood, either unsorted or a sorted T cell fraction (not recorded which). This TCR derives from a male donor with ankylosing spondylitis or in good health (not recorded which). V usage is TRBV7-2 and J usage is TRBJ2-4; D possibly corresponds to TRBD2 (6 bases). The CDR3 loop is CASSLYFYSGNIQYF. CDR3 in DNA: TGTGCCAGCAGCTTGTATTTTTACAGCGGGAACATTCAGTACTTC.